The subject of this entry is one TCR beta chain. These data come from a study of blood T cell repertoires in COVID-19. Study context: COVID-19 samples, acute and convalescent, were from the United States, Italy and Spain. T cells, B-cell-depleted T cells, or PBMCs supplied cDNA or gDNA.

CDR3 size: 14 residues. Germline CDR1 MDHEN, CDR2 SYDVKM. The V end was cut by 6 bases, the J end by 3 bases, with 14 bases between. Per the study methods: Estimation of nucleated cell counts relied on the amplification of reference gene primers. This table comes from immunoSEQ multiplex PCR, and its TCRdb copy is limited to in-frame clones, with some not included. The V and J calls and clone size are taken from that table; D and trimming were inferred from the DNA. Here the sample spans about 44,000 clones, approximately 90% being singletons. Sample: peripheral blood. The receptor's source is a woman aged 80 or over in a cohort sampled during active or convalescent COVID-19. The rearrangement uses TRBV28 and TRBJ1-1; D perhaps matches TRBD1 (5 bases). CDR3 coding DNA: TGTGCCAGCAGACGACCAGGGTGGGACACTGAAGCTTTCTTT. It translates to CASRRPGWDTEAFF.